What follows describes a single T cell receptor beta chain. CDR1 and CDR2 from the germline V gene are SGHTA and FQGNSA. This CDR3 is 15 amino acids long. V lost 1 base to trimming and J lost 2 bases, with 11 bases between them. The data derive from a study of shared clonotypes between healthy human individuals. TCRdb's copy holds only in-frame clones and misses some; the assay was immunoSEQ multiplex PCR. The sample lists over 400,000 clones, approximately 81% occurring once. The sequenced material came from PBMCs. The source of this sequence is a woman in her 40s in good health. Some clones in this sample may be carry-over from other donors' samples. The chain employs TRBV7-2 and TRBJ2-5; unclear D gene. This CDR3 is CASSLEGGGQETQYF. The CDR3 DNA sequence: TGTGCCAGCAGCTTAGAAGGCGGCGGACAAGAGACCCAGTACTTC.